A selection of T cell receptor beta chains follows, all from one sample in a study of breast tumors, draining lymph nodes, adjacent tissues. TCRdb itself ran the multiplex PCR reads through MiXCR, one entry per CDR3 protein. The sample shows 150,000 or so distinct CDR3 sequences, about 34% of them seen only once. The specimen was axillary lymph node tissue. The source is a female donor with breast cancer. Some clones in this sample may be carry-over from other donors' samples. The CDR3 runs from the conserved cysteine through the conserved F or W. The D gene is left open where the match is weak. Rows give clone size only sometimes, using once, few, many, or a class for an expanded clone.

TRBD1,.,TRBV6-6,TRBJ1-3,11,TGTGCCAGCGGGACAGGGAACACCATATATTTT,CASGTGNTIYF
TRBD1,many,TRBV6-5,TRBJ2-2,18,TGTGCCAGCAGTTACGGGACAGGGCGGTGGGGCGACACCGGGGAGCTGTTTTTT,CASSYGTGRWGDTGELFF
.,many,TRBV19,TRBJ2-5,11,TGTGCCAGCGCGGAGGGGAAGACCCAGTACTTC,CASAEGKTQYF
.,.,TRBV19,TRBJ2-7,14,TGTGCCAGTAGTATCAGTAACGGATGGGAAGAGCAGTACTTC,CASSISNGWEEQYF
.,many,TRBV7-2,TRBJ1-5,14,TGTGCCAGCAGCTTCAGAGGTAGCAATCAGCCCCAGCATTTT,CASSFRGSNQPQHF
.,many,TRBV16,TRBJ2-3,17,TGTGCCAGCAGCCGTCGGGGGCCAACTACGAGCACAGATACGCAGTATTTT,CASSRRGPTTSTDTQYF
.,many,TRBV10-3,TRBJ2-1,12,TGTGCCATCAGTGAGTCGACAGATGAGCAGTTCTTC,CAISESTDEQFF
TRBD2,many,TRBV20-1,TRBJ2-1,19,TGCAGTGCTAGGTGGAATTTGCTCGGGACTAGCGGGAGTTACAGTGAGCAGTTCTTC,CSARWNLLGTSGSYSEQFF
.,.,TRBV6-5,TRBJ1-2,14,TGTGCCAGCAGTCACTTCCCCCTAGGAGGAGGCTACACCTTC,CASSHFPLGGGYTF
TRBD2,many,TRBV20-1,TRBJ2-1,14,TGCAGTGCTAGCGTAGCGGGATTTAATAATGAGCAGTTCTTC,CSASVAGFNNEQFF
TRBD2,many,TRBV5-6,TRBJ2-1,17,TGTGCCAGCAGCTTGGGGGGGATAGCGGGAGGTTTTTATGAGCAGTTCTTC,CASSLGGIAGGFYEQFF
.,many,TRBV6-5,TRBJ2-3,14,TGTGCCAGCAGGCGGGACTTCACTACAGATACGCAGTATTTT,CASRRDFTTDTQYF
.,.,TRBV10-3,TRBJ1-2,14,TGTGCCATCAGTACCCTCCAGGGGTACTATGACTACACCTTC,CAISTLQGYYDYTF
TRBD2,.,TRBV7-2,TRBJ2-1,13,TGTGCCAGCAGCGGGGAACTAGCGAATGAGCAGTTCTTT,CASSGELANEQFF
TRBD2,few,TRBV30,TRBJ2-5,14,TGTGCCTGGACTAGCGGGGGGTATCAAGAGACCCAGTACTTC,CAWTSGGYQETQYF
TRBD2,many,TRBV30,TRBJ2-1,14,TGTGCCTGGAGGCTAGCGGGACTTTACAATGAGCAGTTCTTC,CAWRLAGLYNEQFF
.,.,TRBV6-2/TRBV6-3,TRBJ1-4,16,TGTGCCAGCAGTAAGTGGACGACAAGGCCTAATGAAAAACTGTTTTTT,CASSKWTTRPNEKLFF
.,few,TRBV24-1,TRBJ1-1,11,TGTGCCACCAGTGCTGGGGATGAAGCTTTCTTT,CATSAGDEAFF
.,.,TRBV12-5,TRBJ1-1,15,TGTGCTAGTGGTCTCTTTCGACCGGGACCTAAGGAAGCTTTCTTT,CASGLFRPGPKEAFF
TRBD1,many,TRBV12-3/TRBV12-4,TRBJ1-2,18,TGTGCCAGCAGTTGGGGACAGGGGGACTTGCGGGCTAACTATGGCTACACCTTC,CASSWGQGDLRANYGYTF
.,many,TRBV6-1,TRBJ2-1,17,TGTGCCAGTCGGACTGCTTTTACTAGCCGGAGGCGGGATGAGCAGTTCTTC,CASRTAFTSRRRDEQFF
.,.,TRBV24-1,TRBJ2-1,12,TGTGCTACCAGAGCGTCCATCAATGAGCAGTTCTTC,CATRASINEQFF
TRBD1,many,TRBV9,TRBJ2-3,15,TGTGCCAGCAGCTCCCGGACAGGAAACACAGATACGCAGTATTTT,CASSSRTGNTDTQYF
.,few,TRBV7-2,TRBJ1-1,14,TGTGCCAGCAGCCATCCGGGACGGGGCACTGAAGCTTTCTTT,CASSHPGRGTEAFF
.,.,TRBV2,TRBJ2-2,16,TGTGCCAGCAGTTGGACAGACCCCCTCGCGACCGGGGAGCTGTTTTTT,CASSWTDPLATGELFF
TRBD1,few,TRBV28,TRBJ1-4,16,TGTGCCAGCAGCCCCGGGACAGGGGCAACTAATGAAAAACTGTTTTTT,CASSPGTGATNEKLFF
TRBD1,.,TRBV10-3,TRBJ2-3,14,TGTGCCATCACCCCGGACAGGGGAGGGGGTACGCAGTATTTT,CAITPDRGGGTQYF
TRBD2,many,TRBV5-1,TRBJ2-3,15,TGCGCCAGCAGCCCGTGGACTAGCGGCACAGATACGCAGTATTTT,CASSPWTSGTDTQYF
.,many,TRBV11-2,TRBJ2-7,13,TGTGCCAGCAGCTTAGATCCGAGTTACGAGCAGTACTTC,CASSLDPSYEQYF
TRBD2,many,TRBV7-8,TRBJ2-1,18,TGTGCCAGCAGCTTAGCGATAACTAGCGGGGGAAAATACAATGAGCAGTTCTTC,CASSLAITSGGKYNEQFF
.,many,TRBV6-5,TRBJ1-3,15,TGTGCCAGCAGTTACGTCAGGGACTCTGGAAACACCATATATTTT,CASSYVRDSGNTIYF
.,many,TRBV7-9,TRBJ1-2,16,TGTGCCAGCAGCTTAGTTGGGCGGAGAGACAACTATGGCTACACCTTC,CASSLVGRRDNYGYTF
.,many,TRBV7-9,TRBJ2-7,13,TGTGCCAGCAGCCAGACCGAATCCTACGAGCAGTACTTC,CASSQTESYEQYF